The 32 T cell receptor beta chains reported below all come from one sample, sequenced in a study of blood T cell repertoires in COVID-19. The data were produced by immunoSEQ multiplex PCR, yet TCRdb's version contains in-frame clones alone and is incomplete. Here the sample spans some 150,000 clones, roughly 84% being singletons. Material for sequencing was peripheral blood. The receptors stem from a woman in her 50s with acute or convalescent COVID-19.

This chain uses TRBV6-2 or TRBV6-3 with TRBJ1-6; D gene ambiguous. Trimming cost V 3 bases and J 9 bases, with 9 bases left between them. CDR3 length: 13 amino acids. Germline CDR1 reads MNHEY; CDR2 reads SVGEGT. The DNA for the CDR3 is TGTGCCAGCAGTTATCCTCCCGGTTCACCCCTCCACTTT. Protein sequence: CASSYPPGSPLHF.

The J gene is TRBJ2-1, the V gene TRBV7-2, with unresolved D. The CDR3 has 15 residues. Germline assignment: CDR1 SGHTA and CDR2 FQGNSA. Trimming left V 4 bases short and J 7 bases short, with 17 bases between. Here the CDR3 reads CASSSYSRVTNEQFF. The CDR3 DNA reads TGTGCCAGCAGCTCTTATAGTCGGGTGACGAATGAGCAGTTCTTC.

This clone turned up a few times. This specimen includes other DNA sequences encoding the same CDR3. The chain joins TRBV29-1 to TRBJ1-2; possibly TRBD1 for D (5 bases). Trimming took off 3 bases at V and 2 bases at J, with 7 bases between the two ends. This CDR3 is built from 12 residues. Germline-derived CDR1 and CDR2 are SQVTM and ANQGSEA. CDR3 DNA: TGCAGCGTTGACCCAGGGAACTATGGCTACACCTTC. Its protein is CSVDPGNYGYTF.

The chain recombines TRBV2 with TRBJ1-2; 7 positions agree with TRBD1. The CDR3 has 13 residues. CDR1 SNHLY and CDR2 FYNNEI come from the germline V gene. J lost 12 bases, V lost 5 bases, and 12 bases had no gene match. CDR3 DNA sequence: TGTGCCAGCAGTTTAAACAGGGGCGCCATAGACACCTTC. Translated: CASSLNRGAIDTF.

The DNA for the CDR3 is TGTGCCAGCAGTTACTCCCTCAATCAGCCCCAGCATTTT. Amino acid sequence: CASSYSLNQPQHF. This rearrangement joins TRBV6-5 to TRBJ1-5; no definite D call. The CDR3 has 13 amino acids. Germline V gene data show CDR1 as MNHEY and CDR2 as SVGAGI. Trimming shortened V by 0 bases and J by 3 bases, and 3 bases separated the two germline ends.

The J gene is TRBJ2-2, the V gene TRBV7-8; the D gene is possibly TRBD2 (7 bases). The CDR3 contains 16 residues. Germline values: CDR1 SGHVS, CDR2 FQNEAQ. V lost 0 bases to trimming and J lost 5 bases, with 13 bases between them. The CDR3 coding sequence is TGTGCCAGCAGCTTAGCGGGGGCGGGAGTAACCGGGGAGCTGTTTTTT. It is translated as CASSLAGAGVTGELFF.

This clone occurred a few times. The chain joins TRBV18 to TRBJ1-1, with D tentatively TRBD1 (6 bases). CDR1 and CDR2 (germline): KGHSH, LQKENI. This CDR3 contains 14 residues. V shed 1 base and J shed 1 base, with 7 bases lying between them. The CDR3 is CASSPQTGNTEAFF. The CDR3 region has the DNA TGTGCCAGCTCACCACAGACAGGGAACACTGAAGCTTTCTTT. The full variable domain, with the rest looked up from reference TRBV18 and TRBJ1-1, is NAGVMQNPRHLVRRRGQEARLRCSPMKGHSHVYWYRQLPEEGLKFMVYLQKENIIDESGMPKERFSAEFPKEGPSILRIQQVVRGDSAAYFCASSPQTGNTEAFFGQGTRLTVV.

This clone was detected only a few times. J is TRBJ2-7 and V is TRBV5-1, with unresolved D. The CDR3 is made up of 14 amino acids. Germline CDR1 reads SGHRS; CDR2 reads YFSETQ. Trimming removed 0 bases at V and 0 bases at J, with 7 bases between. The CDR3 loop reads CASSLERYSYEQYF. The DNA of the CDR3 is TGCGCCAGCAGCTTGGAACGCTACTCCTACGAGCAGTACTTC.

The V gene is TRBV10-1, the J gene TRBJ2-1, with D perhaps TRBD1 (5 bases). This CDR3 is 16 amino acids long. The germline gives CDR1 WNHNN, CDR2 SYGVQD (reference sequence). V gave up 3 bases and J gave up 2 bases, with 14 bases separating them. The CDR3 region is CASSDSGQPTYNEQFF. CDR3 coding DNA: TGCGCCAGCAGTGACTCTGGACAACCGACCTACAATGAGCAGTTCTTC.

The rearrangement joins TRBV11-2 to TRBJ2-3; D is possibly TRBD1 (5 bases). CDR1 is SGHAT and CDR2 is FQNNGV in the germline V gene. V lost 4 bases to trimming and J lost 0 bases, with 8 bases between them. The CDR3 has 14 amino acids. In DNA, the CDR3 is TGTGCCAGCAGCTGGGGCTCTAGCACAGATACGCAGTATTTT. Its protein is CASSWGSSTDTQYF. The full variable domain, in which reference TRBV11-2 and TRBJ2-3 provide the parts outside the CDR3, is EAGVAQSPRYKIIEKRQSVAFWCNPISGHATLYWYQQILGQGPKLLIQFQNNGVVDDSQLPKDRFSAERLKGVDSTLKIQPAKLEDSAVYLCASSWGSSTDTQYFGPGTRLTVL.

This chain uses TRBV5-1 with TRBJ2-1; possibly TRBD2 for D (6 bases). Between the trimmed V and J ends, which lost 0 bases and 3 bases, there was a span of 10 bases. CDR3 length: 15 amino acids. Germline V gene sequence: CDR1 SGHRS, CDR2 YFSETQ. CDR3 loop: CASSLAGSGYNEQFF. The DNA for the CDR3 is TGCGCCAGCAGCTTGGCCGGGAGTGGCTACAATGAGCAGTTCTTC.

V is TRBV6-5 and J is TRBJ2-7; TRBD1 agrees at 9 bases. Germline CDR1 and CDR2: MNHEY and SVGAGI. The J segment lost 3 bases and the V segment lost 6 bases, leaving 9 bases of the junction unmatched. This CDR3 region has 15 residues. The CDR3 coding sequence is TGTGCCAGCAGCATCCGGGACAGGGCAGTCTACGAGCAGTACTTC. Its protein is CASSIRDRAVYEQYF.

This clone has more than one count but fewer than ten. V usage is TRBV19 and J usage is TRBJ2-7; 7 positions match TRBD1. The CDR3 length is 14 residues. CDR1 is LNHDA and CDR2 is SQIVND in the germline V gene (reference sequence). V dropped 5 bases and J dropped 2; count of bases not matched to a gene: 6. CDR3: CASSPGQGAYEQYF. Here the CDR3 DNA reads TGTGCCAGTAGTCCCGGTCAGGGGGCCTACGAGCAGTACTTC.

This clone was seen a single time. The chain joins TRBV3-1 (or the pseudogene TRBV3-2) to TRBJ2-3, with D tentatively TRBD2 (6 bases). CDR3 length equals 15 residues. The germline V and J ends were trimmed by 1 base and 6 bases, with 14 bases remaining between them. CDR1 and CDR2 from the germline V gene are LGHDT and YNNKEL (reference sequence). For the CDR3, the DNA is TGTGCCAGCAGCCAAGGTGACGGGAGACTTGATACGCAGTATTTT. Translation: CASSQGDGRLDTQYF.

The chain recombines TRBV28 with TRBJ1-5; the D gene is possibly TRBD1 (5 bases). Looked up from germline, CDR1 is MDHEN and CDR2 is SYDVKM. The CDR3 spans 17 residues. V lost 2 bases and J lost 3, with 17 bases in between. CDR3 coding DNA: TGTGCCAGCAGTTTAATGTTCGGCAGGGCAAACAATCAGCCCCAGCATTTT. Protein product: CASSLMFGRANNQPQHF.

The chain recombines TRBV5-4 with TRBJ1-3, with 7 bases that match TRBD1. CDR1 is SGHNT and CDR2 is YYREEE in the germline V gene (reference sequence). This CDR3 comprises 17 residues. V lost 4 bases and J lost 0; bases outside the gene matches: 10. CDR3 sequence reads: CASSPIPGQSSGNTIYF. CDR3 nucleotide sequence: TGTGCCAGCAGCCCGATCCCGGGACAGAGCTCTGGAAACACCATATATTTT.

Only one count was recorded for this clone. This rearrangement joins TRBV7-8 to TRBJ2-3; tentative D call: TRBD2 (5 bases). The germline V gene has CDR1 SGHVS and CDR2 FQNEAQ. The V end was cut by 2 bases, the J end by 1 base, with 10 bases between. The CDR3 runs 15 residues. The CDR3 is CASSLTSIGTDTQYF. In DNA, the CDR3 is TGTGCCAGCAGCTTAACTAGTATCGGCACAGATACGCAGTATTTT. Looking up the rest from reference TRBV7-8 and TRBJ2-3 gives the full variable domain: GAGVSQSPRYKVAKRGQDVALRCDPISGHVSLFWYQQALGQGPEFLTYFQNEAQLDKSGLPSDRFFAERPEGSVSTLKIQRTQQEDSAVYLCASSLTSIGTDTQYFGPGTRLTVL.

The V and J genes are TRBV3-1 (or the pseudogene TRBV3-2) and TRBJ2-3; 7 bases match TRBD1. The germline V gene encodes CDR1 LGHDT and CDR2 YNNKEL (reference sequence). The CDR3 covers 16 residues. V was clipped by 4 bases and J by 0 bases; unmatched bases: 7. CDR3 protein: CASSLRGLPSTDTQYF. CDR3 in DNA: TGTGCCAGCAGCCTAAGGGGGCTTCCTAGCACAGATACGCAGTATTTT.

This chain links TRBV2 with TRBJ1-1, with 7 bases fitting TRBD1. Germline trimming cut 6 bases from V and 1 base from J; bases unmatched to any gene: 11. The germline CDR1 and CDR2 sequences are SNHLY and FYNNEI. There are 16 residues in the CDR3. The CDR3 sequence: CASSPGQPGPNTEAFF. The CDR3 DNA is TGTGCCAGCAGCCCGGGACAGCCAGGACCGAACACTGAAGCTTTCTTT.

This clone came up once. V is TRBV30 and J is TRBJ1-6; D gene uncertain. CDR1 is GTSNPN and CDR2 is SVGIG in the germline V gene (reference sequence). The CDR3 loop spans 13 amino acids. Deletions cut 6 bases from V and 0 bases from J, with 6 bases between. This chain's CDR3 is CACSSSYNSPLHF. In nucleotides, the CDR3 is TGTGCCTGCTCGAGCTCCTATAATTCACCCCTCCACTTT.

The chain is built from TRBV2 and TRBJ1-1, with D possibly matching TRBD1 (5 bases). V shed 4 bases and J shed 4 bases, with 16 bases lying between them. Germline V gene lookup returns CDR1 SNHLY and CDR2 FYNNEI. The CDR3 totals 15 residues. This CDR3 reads CASSVGLGRGTEAFF. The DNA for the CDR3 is TGTGCCAGCAGTGTGGGTTTGGGGAGGGGCACTGAAGCTTTCTTT.

The CDR3 nucleotides are TGTGCCAGCAGTTTATCATACAGGGGTTTAAACGATTCACCCCTCCACTTT. This codes for CASSLSYRGLNDSPLHF. The gene calls are TRBV27 and TRBJ1-6, with 7 bases fitting TRBD1. The V and J ends lost 0 bases and 8 bases, in that order; junction bases with no gene match: 10. Per germline, CDR1 MNHEY and CDR2 SMNVEV (reference sequence). This CDR3 has 17 amino acids.

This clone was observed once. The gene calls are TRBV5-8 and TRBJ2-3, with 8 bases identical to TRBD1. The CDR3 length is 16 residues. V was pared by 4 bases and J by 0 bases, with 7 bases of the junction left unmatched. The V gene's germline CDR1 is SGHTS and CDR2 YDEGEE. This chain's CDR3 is CASSPRTGTSTDTQYF. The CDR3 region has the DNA TGTGCCAGCAGCCCTAGGACAGGGACTAGCACAGATACGCAGTATTTT.

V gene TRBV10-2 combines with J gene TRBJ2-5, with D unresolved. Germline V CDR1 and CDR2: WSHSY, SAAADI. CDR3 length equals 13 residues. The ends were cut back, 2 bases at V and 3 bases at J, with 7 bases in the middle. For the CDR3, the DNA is TGCGCCAGCAGTGAGATAGTGGAAGAGACCCAGTACTTC. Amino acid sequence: CASSEIVEETQYF.

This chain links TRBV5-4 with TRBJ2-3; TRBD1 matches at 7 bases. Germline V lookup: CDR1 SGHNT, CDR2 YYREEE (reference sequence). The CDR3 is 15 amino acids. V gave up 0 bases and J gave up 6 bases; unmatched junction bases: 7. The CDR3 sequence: CASSLGTGQSDTQYF. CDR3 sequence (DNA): TGTGCCAGCAGCTTGGGGACAGGACAGTCCGATACGCAGTATTTT.

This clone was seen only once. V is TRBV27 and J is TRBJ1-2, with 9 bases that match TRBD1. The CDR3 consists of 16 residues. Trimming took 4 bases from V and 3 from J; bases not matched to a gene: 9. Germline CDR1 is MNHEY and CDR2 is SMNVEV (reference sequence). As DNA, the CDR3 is TGTGCCAGCAGTTCCCACGGACAGGGGACGTACTATGGCTACACCTTC. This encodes CASSSHGQGTYYGYTF.

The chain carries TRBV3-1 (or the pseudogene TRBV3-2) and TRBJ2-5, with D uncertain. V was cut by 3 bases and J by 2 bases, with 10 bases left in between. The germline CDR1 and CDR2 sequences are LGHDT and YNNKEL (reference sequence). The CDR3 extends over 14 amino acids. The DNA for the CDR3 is TGTGCCAGCAGCCACGGCGGCCGTCAAGAGACCCAGTACTTC. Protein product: CASSHGGRQETQYF.

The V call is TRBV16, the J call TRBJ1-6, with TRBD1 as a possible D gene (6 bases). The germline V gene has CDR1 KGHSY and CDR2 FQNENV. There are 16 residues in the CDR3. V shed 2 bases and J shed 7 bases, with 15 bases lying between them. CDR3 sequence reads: CASSQINRVRNSPLHF. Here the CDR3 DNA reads TGTGCCAGCAGCCAAATTAACAGGGTCAGGAATTCACCCCTCCACTTT. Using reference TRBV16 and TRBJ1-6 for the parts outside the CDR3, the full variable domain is GEEVAQTPKHLVRGEGQKAKLYCAPIKGHSYVFWYQQVLKNEFKFLISFQNENVFDETGMPKERFSAKCLPNSPCSLEIQATKLEDSAVYFCASSQINRVRNSPLHFGNGTRLTVT.

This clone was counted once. The CDR3 loop reads CASSSRDRAPYEQYF. DNA of the CDR3: TGTGCCAGCAGCTCTCGGGACAGGGCTCCCTACGAGCAGTACTTC. The rearrangement joins TRBV5-4 to TRBJ2-7, with TRBD1 matching over 9 bases. The CDR3 runs to 15 residues. J gave up 2 bases and V 3 bases, and 6 bases lay outside the gene matches. Germline V gene lookup returns CDR1 SGHNT and CDR2 YYREEE (reference sequence).

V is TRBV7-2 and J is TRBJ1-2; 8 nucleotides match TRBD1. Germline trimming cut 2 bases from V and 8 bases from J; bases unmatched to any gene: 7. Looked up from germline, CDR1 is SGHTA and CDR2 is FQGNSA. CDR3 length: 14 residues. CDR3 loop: CASSLLQGAAGYTF. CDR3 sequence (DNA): TGTGCCAGCAGCTTACTTCAGGGGGCGGCAGGCTACACCTTC. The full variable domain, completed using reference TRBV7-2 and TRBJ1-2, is GAGVSQSPSNKVTEKGKDVELRCDPISGHTALYWYRQSLGQGLEFLIYFQGNSAPDKSGLPSDRFSAERTGGSVSTLTIQRTQQEDSAVYLCASSLLQGAAGYTFGSGTRLTVV.

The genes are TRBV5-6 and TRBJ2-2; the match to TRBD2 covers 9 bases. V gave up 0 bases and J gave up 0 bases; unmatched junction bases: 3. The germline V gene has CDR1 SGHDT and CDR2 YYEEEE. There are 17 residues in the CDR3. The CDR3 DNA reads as TGTGCCAGCAGCTTGGGGCTAGCGGGGACGAACACCGGGGAGCTGTTTTTT. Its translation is CASSLGLAGTNTGELFF. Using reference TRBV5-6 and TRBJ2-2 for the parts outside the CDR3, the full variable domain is DAGVTQSPTHLIKTRGQQVTLRCSPKSGHDTVSWYQQALGQGPQFIFQYYEEEERQRGNFPDRFSGHQFPNYSSELNVNALLLGDSALYLCASSLGLAGTNTGELFFGEGSRLTVL.

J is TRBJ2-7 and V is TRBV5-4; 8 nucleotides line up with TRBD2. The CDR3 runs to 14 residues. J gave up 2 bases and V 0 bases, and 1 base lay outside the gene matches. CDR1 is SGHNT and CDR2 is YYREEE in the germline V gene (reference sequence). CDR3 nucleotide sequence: TGTGCCAGCAGCTTGGACGGGGGGGCCTACGAGCAGTACTTC. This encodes CASSLDGGAYEQYF.